There are a few counts of the clone carrying this T cell receptor (beta chain). The data stem from a study of sequential checkpoint blockade in melanoma. About the study: First-line arms were nivolumab then ipilimumab, or the reverse, randomized 1:1. After both sequences, patients received maintenance nivolumab.

V gave up 5 bases and J gave up 0 bases, with 20 bases separating them. This CDR3 has 18 amino acids. Germline CDR1 reads SSHAT; CDR2 reads FNYEAQ (reference sequence). Specified treatment: randomized to nivolumab then ipilimumab (arm A) or the reverse (arm B). No patient had prior DNA-damaging chemotherapy. Profiling relied on immunoSEQ multiplex PCR, and the TCRdb table lists in-frame clones only, not all of them. The sample yields approximately 13,000 clones, 74% seen once. This sequence joins TRBV7-7 and TRBJ2-1, with D maybe TRBD2 (6 bases). Sequenced material: CD8+ T cells sorted from blood (inferred from file names), taken from a patient given nivolumab and ipilimumab in sequence. This clonotype was obtained from a human donor with melanoma. CDR3: CASSTSIPAGYSYNEQFF. The CDR3 DNA reads TGTGCCAGCAGCACCTCGATCCCGGCGGGATACTCCTACAATGAGCAGTTCTTC.